The entry that follows covers one T cell receptor (beta chain) sequence. Its antigen is currently unknown. The junction differs from germline at one of its ends, possibly a read error. These data are taken from a study of T-cell memory formation after mild COVID-19. General study results and limits: Contracting clones, day 15 to 85, had balanced CD4/CD8, and later expanders favored CD4+.

Germline V gene lookup returns CDR1 MNHEY and CDR2 SVGEGT. The CDR3 runs to 15 residues. TCRdb passed the 5' RACE reads through MiXCR, listing each CDR3 protein once. The data show 400,000 to 550,000 distinct CDR3 sequences, approximately 25% seen once. The source of this sequence is an adult woman who had mild COVID-19 (a few samples of this study predate the infection). Cell type and time point are not known. Source material: PBMCs or a T cell subset sorted from them (not recorded which). The chain links TRBV6-2 or TRBV6-3 to TRBJ2-1; perhaps TRBD2 as D (6 bases). CDR3 nucleotide sequence: TGTGCCAGCAGTGACTCAATAGCGGTTGGGAGGAGGCGGTTCTTC. The encoded protein is CASSDSIAVGRRRFF.